This T cell receptor beta chain was captured by sequencing in a study of blood T cells in healthy people across ages. Study-level findings and limits: Both higher diversity and more naive CD4+ cells marked long-lived donors when set against aged donors. Roughly linear age-related decline in beta diversity appeared, significant by age approximately 41.

Germline-derived CDR1 and CDR2 are SQVTM and ANQGSEA. The CDR3 is 12 amino acids. V lost 6 bases and J 4 bases, leaving 13 bases between the germline ends. Worth noting for this clonotype: The antigen is undetermined.

The authors ran a second PCR of about 6 to 11 cycles using a sample-barcoded 5' primer and a J-beta primer mix. Every cDNA molecule bore a tag from a template-switch adaptor containing 12 random nucleotides. TCRdb reprocessed the 5' RACE reads with MiXCR, giving one entry per CDR3 protein. The repertoire holds about 970,000 distinct CDR3 sequences, with roughly 51% as singletons. The chain uses TRBV29-1 and TRBJ2-7; D remains unclear. The TCR comes from a woman between 55 and 75 years old in good health. Sequenced material: blood. This CDR3 reads CSVVLDGYEQYF. The CDR3 DNA reads as TGCAGCGTGGTGCTAGATGGGTACGAGCAGTACTTC.